This T cell receptor (beta chain) was identified in a study of blood T cell repertoires in COVID-19. TCRdb keeps only in-frame clones here, not all; method: immunoSEQ multiplex PCR. The table includes 350,000 or so clones, 88% detected once. This CDR3 contains 16 residues. Trimming removed 3 bases from V and 2 bases from J; junction bases left unmatched: 6. Germline CDR1 and CDR2: SGHAT and FQNNGV. This study enrolled people aged about 18 to 95 from about two dozen US geographic areas. Self-reported history from a screening survey and questionnaire set each donor's cohort. Sample: PBMCs or T cells enriched from blood (not recorded which). The gene calls are TRBV11-2 and TRBJ2-5, with 10 bases aligning to TRBD2. The TCR was taken from a woman in her thirties who had been exposed to COVID-19. The DNA of the CDR3 is TGTGCCAGCAGCTTGGCTAGCGGGGGTCCACAAGAGACCCAGTACTTC. Translated, it gives CASSLASGGPQETQYF.